Only a few counts were recorded for the clone carrying this T cell receptor beta chain. The antigen remains unidentified. Via MiXCR, TCRdb re-called the reads, giving one row per CDR3 protein. The sample gives around 71,000 distinct CDR3 sequences, 20% of which show up once; roughly two thirds is in the top ten. These data originate in a study of T cell repertoires in cytomegalovirus infection. V was pared by 3 bases and J by 4 bases, with 15 bases between. Germline CDR1 reads MGHRA; CDR2 reads YSYEKL. This CDR3 comprises 15 residues. This TCR came from a human donor in good health (CMV status not recorded). Some clones in this sample may be carry-over from other donors' samples. The V and J genes are TRBV4-1 and TRBJ1-2; D possibly corresponds to TRBD1 (6 bases). The sequencing used CD8+ T cells from cultured PBMCs, collected from culture after CMV antigen stimulation. In DNA form, the CDR3 reads TGCGCCAGCAGCCAGGACACAGGGAACAGCTATGGCTACACCTTC. It is translated as CASSQDTGNSYGYTF.